The clone carrying this T cell receptor beta chain came up once. The method was immunoSEQ multiplex PCR; TCRdb's version includes in-frame clones alone and lacks a portion of them. The sample has more than 1,200,000 clones, approximately 98.5% seen once. This sample is drawn from a study of shared clonotypes between healthy human individuals. The CDR3 has 16 amino acids. Germline CDR1 is LNHNV and CDR2 is YYDKDF (reference sequence). Deletions cut 1 base from V and 6 bases from J, with 19 bases between. The sequencing input was naive CD4+ T cells sorted from blood. Subset meaning: CD45RA+ positively selected. This chain joins TRBV15 and TRBJ2-7; TRBD2 is a possible D gene (6 bases). The sequence derives from a man aged 30-40 years in good health. The CDR3, as DNA: TGTGCCACCAGCAGAGGTGGCGGGGTGGGCTTTTTCGAGCAGTACTTC. Translating gives CATSRGGGVGFFEQYF.